This TCR beta chain comes out of a study of control samples from healthy donors and cancer patients (dated by TCRdb to 2019 to 2021). V was cut back by 4 bases and J by 9 bases, leaving a gap of 11 bases between them. CDR1 and CDR2, per the germline V gene, are SGHRS and YFSETQ. The cysteine opens and the phenylalanine closes a CDR3 of 13 amino acids. CDR3 DNA only is kept here, 39 bases in frame from base 1. Libraries were prepared through the immunoSEQ multiplex PCR assay. The source is immuneACCESS, and TCRdb retained only in-frame sequences with V and J called. Part of the clones is not carried over; for the studies checked, unresolved V genes explain less than half of this, and the remainder is unexplained. The sample table shows approximately 220,000 clones, and about 94% are seen once. The ten biggest clones cover about 1.6% of the sample. On this clone: The antigen it binds to is not known. The record has no base qualities; no much larger clone is one base away.

Sequenced input: blood. The receptor comes from a man aged 50 to 59 in good health. Here the chain combines TRBV5-1 and TRBJ1-6; TRBD1 might be the D gene, on 5 matching bases. The CDR3 protein: CASSGSGGSPLHF. At the DNA level, the sequence is TGCGCCAGCAGCGGGTCCGGGGGTTCACCCCTCCACTTT. Full variable domain (CDR3 extended with the reference TRBV5-1 and TRBJ1-6 proteins): KAGVTQTPRYLIKTRGQQVTLSCSPISGHRSVSWYQQTPGQGLQFLFEYFSETQRNKGNFPGRFSGRQFSNSRSEMNVSTLELGDSALYLCASSGSGGSPLHFGNGTRLTVT.